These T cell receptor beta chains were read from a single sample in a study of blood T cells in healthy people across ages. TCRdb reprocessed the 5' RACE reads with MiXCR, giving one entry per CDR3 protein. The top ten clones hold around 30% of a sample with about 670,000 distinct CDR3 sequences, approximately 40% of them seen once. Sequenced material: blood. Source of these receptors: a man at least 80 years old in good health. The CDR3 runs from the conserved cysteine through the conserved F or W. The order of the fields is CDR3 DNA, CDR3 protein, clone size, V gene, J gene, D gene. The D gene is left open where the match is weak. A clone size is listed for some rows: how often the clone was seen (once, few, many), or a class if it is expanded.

DNA: TGCAGCGTTGAAAAAGGGGAGGGTTACGAGCAGTACTTC
CDR3: CSVEKGEGYEQYF
size: many
V: TRBV29-1
J: TRBJ2-7
D: TRBD2

DNA: TGTGCCAGCAGCTTAGGCGGAATAGGCACAGATACGCAGTATTTT
CDR3: CASSLGGIGTDTQYF
size: .
V: TRBV7-6
J: TRBJ2-3
D: .

DNA: TGTGCCAGCAGCTTAGAGGGAGCGGTAGAAGCCAAAAACATTCAGTACTTC
CDR3: CASSLEGAVEAKNIQYF
size: many
V: TRBV7-2
J: TRBJ2-4
D: .

DNA: TGTGCCAGCAGTCAACTAGCGGGCCAAGAGACCCAGTACTTC
CDR3: CASSQLAGQETQYF
size: many
V: TRBV7-2
J: TRBJ2-5
D: TRBD2

DNA: TGCGCCAGCAGCTTGGGTCAGTCCGGGCAGGGAAATACGCAGTATTTT
CDR3: CASSLGQSGQGNTQYF
size: many
V: TRBV5-1
J: TRBJ2-3
D: .

DNA: TGTGCCAGCAGTGTTAGAGCGGGGGGTCTTTACGAGCAGTACTTC
CDR3: CASSVRAGGLYEQYF
size: .
V: TRBV6-1
J: TRBJ2-7
D: TRBD2

DNA: TGTGCCAGCAGCGATACCGGGACTAGCGGAGATACGCAGTATTTT
CDR3: CASSDTGTSGDTQYF
size: .
V: TRBV6-2/TRBV6-3
J: TRBJ2-3
D: TRBD2

DNA: TGCAGTGTCCCTGGCGCCAGCGGGGGAAAAGAGACCCAGTACTTC
CDR3: CSVPGASGGKETQYF
size: .
V: TRBV20-1
J: TRBJ2-5
D: TRBD2

DNA: TGTGCCAGCAGCCGGACTAGTTCGGAGACCCAGTACTTC
CDR3: CASSRTSSETQYF
size: .
V: TRBV6-2/TRBV6-3
J: TRBJ2-5
D: TRBD2

DNA: TGTGCCAGCAAAGACCCCACAGATACGCAGTATTTT
CDR3: CASKDPTDTQYF
size: few
V: TRBV6-2/TRBV6-3
J: TRBJ2-3
D: .

DNA: TGTGCCAGCAGAAACAGACAGGGTTTGGTCAACGAGCAGTACTTC
CDR3: CASRNRQGLVNEQYF
size: few
V: TRBV6-5
J: TRBJ2-7
D: TRBD1

DNA: TGTGCCAGCAGCGTAACAGGGAACACAGATACGCAGTATTTT
CDR3: CASSVTGNTDTQYF
size: few
V: TRBV7-9
J: TRBJ2-3
D: .

DNA: TGTGCCAGCAGCAAGAGGACGTTTTGGGAAAAACTGTTTTTT
CDR3: CASSKRTFWEKLFF
size: .
V: TRBV21-1
J: TRBJ1-4
D: .

DNA: TGTGCCAGCAGCCAGCAACATCGGGAGACCCAGTACTTC
CDR3: CASSQQHRETQYF
size: .
V: TRBV5-4
J: TRBJ2-5
D: .

DNA: TGCGCCAGCAGCATCCCCGGGACAGGGGGACAAGAGACCCAGTACTTC
CDR3: CASSIPGTGGQETQYF
size: .
V: TRBV5-1
J: TRBJ2-5
D: TRBD1

DNA: TGTGCCATCAGTGTAGGGGACAGGGGGTCCTCCTACGAGCAGTACTTC
CDR3: CAISVGDRGSSYEQYF
size: few
V: TRBV10-3
J: TRBJ2-7
D: TRBD1

DNA: TGCAGCGTTGAAGATCCGGGGGGGCCCACAGATACGCAGTATTTT
CDR3: CSVEDPGGPTDTQYF
size: .
V: TRBV29-1
J: TRBJ2-3
D: TRBD2

DNA: TGTGCCAGCAGTTTATACTCTGTCACGACAGAGTACAATGAGCAGTTCTTC
CDR3: CASSLYSVTTEYNEQFF
size: few
V: TRBV27
J: TRBJ2-1
D: .

DNA: TGTGCCAGCAGTTACGGGGGGACAGGCGGCGGGGAGCTGTTTTTT
CDR3: CASSYGGTGGGELFF
size: .
V: TRBV6-2/TRBV6-3
J: TRBJ2-2
D: TRBD1

DNA: TGCAGTGCTCACCGACAGGGGGCCGGTTCGACCCTCCACTTT
CDR3: CSAHRQGAGSTLHF
size: few
V: TRBV20-1
J: TRBJ1-6
D: TRBD1

DNA: TGTGCCGGCAGCTTATCTTCGGGGCCAGATACGCAGTATTTT
CDR3: CAGSLSSGPDTQYF
size: .
V: TRBV5-6
J: TRBJ2-3
D: .

DNA: TGTGCCAGCAGTGCATTATTTAGCGGGAGAGGCGCCTACGAGCAGTACTTC
CDR3: CASSALFSGRGAYEQYF
size: many
V: TRBV2
J: TRBJ2-7
D: TRBD2

DNA: TGTGCCAGCAGCTTAGCCCCCGGTTCTGGGGAGCAGTACTTC
CDR3: CASSLAPGSGEQYF
size: .
V: TRBV11-2
J: TRBJ2-7
D: .

DNA: TGCAGTGCTCCGACTAGCGGGGGGGCCGTCGCAAACACCGGGGAGCTGTTTTTT
CDR3: CSAPTSGGAVANTGELFF
size: .
V: TRBV20-1
J: TRBJ2-2
D: TRBD2

DNA: TGTGCCAGCAGCGACGCTAGCGGGAGGCCCTACGAGCAGTACTTC
CDR3: CASSDASGRPYEQYF
size: .
V: TRBV6-2/TRBV6-3
J: TRBJ2-7
D: TRBD2

DNA: TGCGCCAGCAGCCGCGGACAGTCCAATTCACCCCTCCACTTT
CDR3: CASSRGQSNSPLHF
size: .
V: TRBV4-3
J: TRBJ1-6
D: .

DNA: TGTGCCAGCAGCTTGTGGCAAAACCAAGAGACCCAGTACTTC
CDR3: CASSLWQNQETQYF
size: few
V: TRBV7-2
J: TRBJ2-5
D: .

DNA: TGCAGTGCTACGCTGCGACAGGGGACTCAGCCCCAGCATTTT
CDR3: CSATLRQGTQPQHF
size: .
V: TRBV20-1
J: TRBJ1-5
D: TRBD1

DNA: TGTGCTAGCAGCCCAACGGGACAGGGGAATGAAAAACTGTTTTTT
CDR3: CASSPTGQGNEKLFF
size: few
V: TRBV7-7
J: TRBJ1-4
D: TRBD1

DNA: TGTGCCAGCAGTGAAGGATCAGGGTTAGCAGATACGCAGTATTTT
CDR3: CASSEGSGLADTQYF
size: .
V: TRBV6-1
J: TRBJ2-3
D: .

DNA: TGTGCCAGCAGCTGGGGGACAGGAAGCACAGATACGCAGTATTTT
CDR3: CASSWGTGSTDTQYF
size: few
V: TRBV4-2
J: TRBJ2-3
D: TRBD1

DNA: TGTGCCATCAGTCTCCAGGCGTTTGAGCAGTTCTTC
CDR3: CAISLQAFEQFF
size: few
V: TRBV10-3
J: TRBJ2-1
D: .

DNA: TGCGCCAGCAGCCAAAAGCTAGCGGGGGGGCAGGGAGGTGAGCAGTTCTTC
CDR3: CASSQKLAGGQGGEQFF
size: few
V: TRBV4-3
J: TRBJ2-1
D: TRBD2

DNA: TGTGCCAGCAGCTTTCTCGGCGGGACCGCTAAAGAGACCCAGTACTTC
CDR3: CASSFLGGTAKETQYF
size: .
V: TRBV11-2
J: TRBJ2-5
D: .

DNA: TGCGCCAGCAGCCCCGCCCGTGACATGGTCGCCAAAAACATTCAGTACTTC
CDR3: CASSPARDMVAKNIQYF
size: .
V: TRBV4-1
J: TRBJ2-4
D: .

DNA: TGTGCCTGGAGGAACCGGGTCTCCAATAACTATGGCTACACCTTC
CDR3: CAWRNRVSNNYGYTF
size: .
V: TRBV30
J: TRBJ1-2
D: .

DNA: TGTGCCTGCAGCTTAGGCGGACAGAGTACCTACGAGCAGTACTTC
CDR3: CACSLGGQSTYEQYF
size: .
V: TRBV7-9
J: TRBJ2-7
D: .

DNA: TGTGCCACCAGTGATTTGCTGGTTAGCGGGAGGAATGAGCAGTTCTTC
CDR3: CATSDLLVSGRNEQFF
size: .
V: TRBV24-1
J: TRBJ2-1
D: TRBD2

DNA: TGTGCCAGCAGCTTACGGGACACTCAAGAGACCCAGTACTTC
CDR3: CASSLRDTQETQYF
size: few
V: TRBV7-6
J: TRBJ2-5
D: .

DNA: TGTGCCAGCTCACCTACAACCGGGAGGGGGCACGGCTACACCTTC
CDR3: CASSPTTGRGHGYTF
size: .
V: TRBV18
J: TRBJ1-2
D: TRBD1

DNA: TGTGCCAGCAGGAAACAGTATAGCACAGATACGCAGTATTTT
CDR3: CASRKQYSTDTQYF
size: few
V: TRBV6-2/TRBV6-3
J: TRBJ2-3
D: .